Listed below are T cell receptor beta chains from one sample, sequenced in a study of blood T cell repertoires in COVID-19. This table comes from immunoSEQ multiplex PCR, and its TCRdb copy is limited to in-frame clones, with some not included. The profile shows about 310,000 clones, 70% to 90% of them singletons. Source material: peripheral blood. The origin of the receptors is a man aged 65 to 85 with acute or convalescent COVID-19. Each CDR3 is given with its conserved first and last residue. The order of the fields is V gene, J gene, CDR3 protein.

V gene: TRBV4-3
J gene: TRBJ1-1
CDR3 protein: CASSQQSIVGGGTEAFF

V gene: TRBV12-3/TRBV12-4
J gene: TRBJ2-7
CDR3 protein: CASSTGRGHEQYF

V gene: TRBV27
J gene: TRBJ2-1
CDR3 protein: CASTLLGAGGNEQFF

V gene: TRBV5-1
J gene: TRBJ1-1
CDR3 protein: CASSAMGGNTEAFF

V gene: TRBV3-1/TRBV3-2
J gene: TRBJ1-6
CDR3 protein: CASSFHRGSPLHF

V gene: TRBV7-3
J gene: TRBJ2-1
CDR3 protein: CASSSSGGAGNEQFF

V gene: TRBV2
J gene: TRBJ2-1
CDR3 protein: CASSEGGHRNEQFF

V gene: TRBV4-3
J gene: TRBJ2-3
CDR3 protein: CASSQDKGVAGTDTQYF

V gene: TRBV6-5
J gene: TRBJ1-4
CDR3 protein: CASSYNANEKLFF

V gene: TRBV10-3
J gene: TRBJ1-2
CDR3 protein: CATRPTESNYGYTF

V gene: TRBV9
J gene: TRBJ2-3
CDR3 protein: CASSADPLGLAGGADTQYF

V gene: TRBV7-2
J gene: TRBJ2-2
CDR3 protein: CASSSFYTGELFF

V gene: TRBV29-1
J gene: TRBJ1-1
CDR3 protein: CSVEDQGLSTEAFF

V gene: TRBV19
J gene: TRBJ2-3
CDR3 protein: CASSSGESTDTQYF

V gene: TRBV7-2
J gene: TRBJ2-7
CDR3 protein: CASSFGGREGEQYF

V gene: TRBV4-2
J gene: TRBJ1-2
CDR3 protein: CASSQDWGRGNGYTF

V gene: TRBV19
J gene: TRBJ1-5
CDR3 protein: CASSKGQGYNQPQHF

V gene: TRBV5-1
J gene: TRBJ1-6
CDR3 protein: CASSSGQFSYNSPLHF

V gene: TRBV4-3
J gene: TRBJ2-6
CDR3 protein: CASSYQGSGANVLTF

V gene: TRBV15
J gene: TRBJ1-3
CDR3 protein: CATSRDIDPGGGNTIYF

V gene: TRBV7-2
J gene: TRBJ2-7
CDR3 protein: CASSSTTSVYEQYF

V gene: TRBV5-1
J gene: TRBJ2-5
CDR3 protein: CASSSTGWETQYF

V gene: TRBV10-3
J gene: TRBJ2-7
CDR3 protein: CAISESTGYEQYF

V gene: TRBV19
J gene: TRBJ1-5
CDR3 protein: CASRTTAGSINQPQHF

V gene: TRBV5-4
J gene: TRBJ1-5
CDR3 protein: CASSEGGRVDQPQHF

V gene: TRBV7-2
J gene: TRBJ2-2
CDR3 protein: CASSLVGANTGELFF

V gene: TRBV27
J gene: TRBJ2-1
CDR3 protein: CASTRSGRKSYNEQFF

V gene: TRBV7-9
J gene: TRBJ2-5
CDR3 protein: CASSYSPLAGGQETQYF

V gene: TRBV2
J gene: TRBJ1-2
CDR3 protein: CASSEAPWTDYGYTF

V gene: TRBV5-6
J gene: TRBJ1-2
CDR3 protein: CASSFQGGGYTF

V gene: TRBV18
J gene: TRBJ1-3
CDR3 protein: CASSPAGQGAGNTIYF

V gene: TRBV7-2
J gene: TRBJ1-2
CDR3 protein: CASSLSLQGQAYGYTF

V gene: TRBV28
J gene: TRBJ2-5
CDR3 protein: CASRGQETQYF

V gene: TRBV6-5
J gene: TRBJ1-3
CDR3 protein: CASSYFGGAIYF

V gene: TRBV5-6
J gene: TRBJ1-6
CDR3 protein: CASSPPGRGGNSPLHF

V gene: TRBV6-6
J gene: TRBJ2-3
CDR3 protein: CASSWGGTDTQYF

V gene: TRBV2
J gene: TRBJ2-5
CDR3 protein: CASSERGLAETQYF

V gene: TRBV6-5
J gene: TRBJ1-2
CDR3 protein: CASSPSLAGGYTF

V gene: TRBV6-5
J gene: TRBJ1-5
CDR3 protein: CASSYSGLPDNQPQHF

V gene: TRBV5-5
J gene: TRBJ2-3
CDR3 protein: CASSSQGGSTDTQYF

V gene: TRBV15
J gene: TRBJ2-1
CDR3 protein: CATTTTRGGSYNEQFF

V gene: TRBV30
J gene: TRBJ2-1
CDR3 protein: CAWSALAGGPGSSYNEQFF

V gene: TRBV7-9
J gene: TRBJ1-2
CDR3 protein: CASIFWDRDYGYTF

V gene: TRBV7-9
J gene: TRBJ2-1
CDR3 protein: CASSSTLSYNEQFF

V gene: TRBV6-2/TRBV6-3
J gene: TRBJ1-4
CDR3 protein: CASSWASQKEKLFF

V gene: TRBV18
J gene: TRBJ1-1
CDR3 protein: CASSPGEVTGPLF

V gene: TRBV7-9
J gene: TRBJ2-7
CDR3 protein: CASSLVSHEQYF

V gene: TRBV3-1/TRBV3-2
J gene: TRBJ2-7
CDR3 protein: CASSPGTRTNEQYF

V gene: TRBV5-6
J gene: TRBJ2-3
CDR3 protein: CASRRTSGASTDTQYF

V gene: TRBV7-2
J gene: TRBJ2-1
CDR3 protein: CASSFTSGAPQFF

V gene: TRBV2
J gene: TRBJ2-7
CDR3 protein: CASTGQGYEQYF

V gene: TRBV7-2
J gene: TRBJ1-4
CDR3 protein: CASSFRGATTNEKLFF

V gene: TRBV7-8
J gene: TRBJ1-2
CDR3 protein: CASSLVATKNYGYTF

V gene: TRBV5-4
J gene: TRBJ2-3
CDR3 protein: CASSQTGPDTQYF

V gene: TRBV5-1
J gene: TRBJ2-5
CDR3 protein: CASSLGHQGETQYF

V gene: TRBV28
J gene: TRBJ2-2
CDR3 protein: CASSLAGARTGELFF

V gene: TRBV6-1
J gene: TRBJ1-1
CDR3 protein: CASSEGGGWTEAFF